The sequence of this T cell receptor (beta chain) was determined in a study of siplizumab effects on memory and regulatory T cells. For every sample, 100,000 or so TCR templates were assayed. The repertoire was sequenced with immunoSEQ multiplex PCR; TCRdb's copy has only in-frame clones and lacks some. The table records about 50,000 clones, about 90% of them present only once. CDR3 length equals 14 residues. Germline V gene sequence: CDR1 SGHNT, CDR2 YYREEE (reference sequence). J was trimmed by 4 bases and V by 3 bases; bases with no gene match: 3. The sequence was obtained from a human donor in good health. The chain has TRBV5-4 and TRBJ2-7, with 11 bases aligning to TRBD2. Sequenced material: naive CD8+ T cells sorted from blood. CDR3 in amino acids: CASSSGLADYEQYF. CDR3 nucleotide sequence: TGTGCCAGCAGCTCGGGACTAGCGGATTACGAGCAGTACTTC.